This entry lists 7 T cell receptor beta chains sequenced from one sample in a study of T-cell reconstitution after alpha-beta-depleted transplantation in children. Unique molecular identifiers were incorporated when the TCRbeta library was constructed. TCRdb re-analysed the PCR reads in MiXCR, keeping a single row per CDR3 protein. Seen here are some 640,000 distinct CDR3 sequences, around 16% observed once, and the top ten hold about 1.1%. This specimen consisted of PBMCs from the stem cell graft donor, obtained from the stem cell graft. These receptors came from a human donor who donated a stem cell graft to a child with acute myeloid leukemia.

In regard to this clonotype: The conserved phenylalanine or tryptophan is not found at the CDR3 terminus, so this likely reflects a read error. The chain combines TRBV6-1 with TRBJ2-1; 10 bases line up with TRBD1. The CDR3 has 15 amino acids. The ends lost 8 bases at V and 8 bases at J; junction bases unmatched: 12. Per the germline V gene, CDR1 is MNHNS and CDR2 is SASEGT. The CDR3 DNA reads TGTGCCAGCGGCTCCCGGGACAGGGGCCTCGATGAGCAGTTCTGC. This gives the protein CASGSRDRGLDEQFC.

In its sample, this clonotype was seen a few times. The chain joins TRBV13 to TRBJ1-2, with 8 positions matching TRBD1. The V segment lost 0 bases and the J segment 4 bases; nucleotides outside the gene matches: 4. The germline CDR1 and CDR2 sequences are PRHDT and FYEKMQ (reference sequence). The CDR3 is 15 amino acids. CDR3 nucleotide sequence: TGTGCCAGCAGCTTAGGACAGGGGGTGAGCTATGGCTACACCTTC. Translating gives CASSLGQGVSYGYTF.

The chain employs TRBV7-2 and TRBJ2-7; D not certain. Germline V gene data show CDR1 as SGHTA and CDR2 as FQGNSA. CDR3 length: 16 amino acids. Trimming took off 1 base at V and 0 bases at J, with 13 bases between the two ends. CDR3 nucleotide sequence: TGTGCCAGCAGCTTAGGACCGCTCCGGAGCTCCTACGAGCAGTACGTC. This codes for CASSLGPLRSSYEQYV.

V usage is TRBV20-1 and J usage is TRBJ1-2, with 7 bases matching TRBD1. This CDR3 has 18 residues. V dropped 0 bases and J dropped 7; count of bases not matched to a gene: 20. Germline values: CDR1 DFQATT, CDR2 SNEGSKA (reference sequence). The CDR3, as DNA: TGCAGTGCTAGAGATCCGAGCCTACAGGGGCGCCAAGGAAGTGGCTACACCTTC. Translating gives CSARDPSLQGRQGSGYTF.

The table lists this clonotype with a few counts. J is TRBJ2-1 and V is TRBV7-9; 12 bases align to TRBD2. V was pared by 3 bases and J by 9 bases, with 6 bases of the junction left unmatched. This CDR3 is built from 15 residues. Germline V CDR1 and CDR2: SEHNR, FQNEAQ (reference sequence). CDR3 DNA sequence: TGTGCCAGCAGCTTTCCTAGCGGGGGGGCGGCTGAGCAGTTCTTC. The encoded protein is CASSFPSGGAAEQFF.

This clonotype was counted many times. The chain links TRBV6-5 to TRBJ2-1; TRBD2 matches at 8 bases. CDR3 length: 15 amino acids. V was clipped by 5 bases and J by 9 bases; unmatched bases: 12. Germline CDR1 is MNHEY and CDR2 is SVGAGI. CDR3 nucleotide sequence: TGTGCCAGCAGTCCGGGGGGGGGGACGCTGGGTGAGCAGTTCTTC. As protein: CASSPGGGTLGEQFF.

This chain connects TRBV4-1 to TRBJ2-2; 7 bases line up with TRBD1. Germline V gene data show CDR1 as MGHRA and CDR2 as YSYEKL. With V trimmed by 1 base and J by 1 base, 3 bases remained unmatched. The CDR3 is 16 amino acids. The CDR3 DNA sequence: TGCGCCAGCAGCCAAGGACAGGGTATGAACACCGGGGAGCTGTTTTTT. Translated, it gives CASSQGQGMNTGELFF.